Listed here are 29 T cell receptor beta chains from one sample, sequenced in a study of blood T cell repertoires in COVID-19. Clones were read by immunoSEQ multiplex PCR, and TCRdb kept only the in-frame ones, dropping some. The data contain 200,000 or so clones, roughly 88% of them singletons. Sequenced material: peripheral blood. All receptors come from a man in his 60s with acute or convalescent COVID-19.

The rearrangement joins TRBV4-2 to TRBJ2-7, with TRBD2 as a possible D gene (5 bases). The CDR3 spans 12 residues. Deletions cut 4 bases from V and 6 bases from J, with 10 bases between. Germline V lookup: CDR1 LGHNA, CDR2 YNFKEQ. The CDR3 DNA is TGTGCCAGCAGCCCAGAGGGAGTCGAGCAGTACTTC. The encoded protein is CASSPEGVEQYF.

The gene calls are TRBV12-3 or TRBV12-4 and TRBJ2-7, with TRBD2 as a possible D gene (5 bases). With 1 base removed from V and 6 bases from J, the gap between germline ends came to 10 bases. CDR3 size: 13 residues. CDR3 sequence reads: CASSLEDFSEQYF. DNA for the CDR3: TGTGCCAGCAGTTTAGAGGACTTCTCCGAGCAGTACTTC.

The chain links TRBV6-5 to TRBJ1-2, with 7 bases fitting TRBD1. This CDR3 is 14 amino acids long. J gave up 4 bases and V 5 bases, and 7 bases lay outside the gene matches. Germline assignment: CDR1 MNHEY and CDR2 SVGAGI. The CDR3 DNA sequence: TGTGCCAGCAGTCCAACAGGGGCGGGCTATGGCTACACCTTC. Its protein is CASSPTGAGYGYTF.

CDR3 sequence (DNA): TGTGCCAGCAGCTTACAGTTAGCTCCAGCGTACTTC. This codes for CASSLQLAPAYF. The J gene is TRBJ2-7, the V gene TRBV13; D is unclear. There are 12 residues in the CDR3. CDR1 and CDR2 from the germline V gene are PRHDT and FYEKMQ (reference sequence). Trimming pared 2 bases from V and 12 bases from J, leaving 14 bases between.

This chain joins TRBV5-1 and TRBJ2-6, with 8 bases matching TRBD1. Trimming at V came to 7 bases and at J to 0 bases, leaving 15 bases not matched to a gene. This CDR3 contains 19 residues. Germline loops: CDR1 SGHRS, CDR2 YFSETQ. The CDR3 is CASWGGQGLGPSGANVLTF. The CDR3 DNA sequence: TGCGCCAGCTGGGGAGGACAGGGACTCGGTCCCTCTGGGGCCAACGTCCTGACTTTC. The full variable domain, with the rest looked up from reference TRBV5-1 and TRBJ2-6, is KAGVTQTPRYLIKTRGQQVTLSCSPISGHRSVSWYQQTPGQGLQFLFEYFSETQRNKGNFPGRFSGRQFSNSRSEMNVSTLELGDSALYLCASWGGQGLGPSGANVLTFGAGSRLTVL.

The gene calls are TRBV7-8 and TRBJ2-3; 11 bases line up with TRBD2. Germline V CDR1 and CDR2: SGHVS, FQNEAQ. The CDR3 loop spans 15 amino acids. Trimming removed 5 bases from V and 5 bases from J; junction bases left unmatched: 6. The DNA of the CDR3 is TGTGCCAGCAGCCATGGACTAGCGGGTGGAGATACGCAGTATTTT. Protein sequence: CASSHGLAGGDTQYF. The complete variable domain, with remaining parts taken from reference TRBV7-8 and TRBJ2-3, reads GAGVSQSPRYKVAKRGQDVALRCDPISGHVSLFWYQQALGQGPEFLTYFQNEAQLDKSGLPSDRFFAERPEGSVSTLKIQRTQQEDSAVYLCASSHGLAGGDTQYFGPGTRLTVL.

In its sample, this clone was seen a few times. The chain couples TRBV6-5 to TRBJ1-5; D not resolved. The V gene's germline CDR1 is MNHEY and CDR2 SVGAGI. Trimming took off 6 bases at V and 7 bases at J, with 13 bases between the two ends. This CDR3 has 13 residues. In DNA form, the CDR3 reads TGTGCCAGCAGCCGGACTCCGGGACAGCCCCAGCATTTT. It specifies CASSRTPGQPQHF.

The V call is TRBV7-9, the J call TRBJ1-5; 7 positions match TRBD1. V shed 5 bases and J 0 bases; nucleotides not matched to a gene: 7. In germline, CDR1 is SEHNR, CDR2 FQNEAQ (reference sequence). CDR3 length: 16 residues. The CDR3 region has the DNA TGTGCCAGCAGCCGGGACAGCCCATATAGCAATCAGCCCCAGCATTTT. Residues: CASSRDSPYSNQPQHF. The variable domain in full, completed from reference TRBV7-9 and TRBJ1-5, reads DTGVSQNPRHKITKRGQNVTFRCDPISEHNRLYWYRQTLGQGPEFLTYFQNEAQLEKSRLLSDRFSAERPKGSFSTLEIQRTEQGDSAMYLCASSRDSPYSNQPQHFGDGTRLSIL.

The rearrangement joins TRBV27 to TRBJ1-5, with D possibly being TRBD1 (6 bases). The germline gives CDR1 MNHEY, CDR2 SMNVEV (reference sequence). The CDR3 loop spans 16 amino acids. Trimming removed 6 bases at V and 1 base at J, with 16 bases between. The CDR3 protein is CASSRFGGASNQPQHF. Here the CDR3 DNA reads TGTGCCAGCAGCCGTTTTGGGGGGGCAAGCAATCAGCCCCAGCATTTT.

V is TRBV2 and J is TRBJ2-1; D gene uncertain. With 7 bases removed from V and 12 bases from J, the gap between germline ends came to 22 bases. The CDR3 totals 14 residues. The germline gives CDR1 SNHLY, CDR2 FYNNEI. The CDR3 sequence: CASKEPPLASGQFF. CDR3 DNA sequence: TGTGCCAGCAAGGAGCCTCCACTCGCTTCGGGGCAGTTCTTC.

This clone occurred a few times. The gene calls are TRBV6-1 and TRBJ1-1; 9 nucleotides agree with TRBD1. Trimming took 2 bases from V and 6 from J; bases not matched to a gene: 16. Germline V gene lookup returns CDR1 MNHNS and CDR2 SASEGT. CDR3 size: 18 residues. The CDR3 is CASSELKINRGRNSEAFF. The CDR3 nucleotides are TGTGCCAGCAGTGAATTGAAGATTAACAGGGGGCGAAATTCTGAAGCTTTCTTT.

This chain uses TRBV30 with TRBJ2-7; D is perhaps TRBD2 (5 bases). V was trimmed by 4 bases and J by 6 bases, leaving 13 bases between them. Germline V CDR1 and CDR2: GTSNPN, SVGIG (reference sequence). The CDR3 covers 12 residues. CDR3 sequence reads: CAWTLGSFEQYF. DNA of the CDR3: TGTGCCTGGACCCTAGGGAGCTTCGAGCAGTACTTC.

This sequence joins TRBV6-2 or TRBV6-3 and TRBJ2-1; the match to TRBD1 covers 10 bases. From germline, CDR1 is MNHEY and CDR2 SVGEGT. The CDR3 runs 15 residues. The J segment lost 3 bases and the V segment lost 4 bases, leaving 3 bases of the junction unmatched. The DNA of the CDR3 is TGTGCCAGCAGTTCGGACAGGGGGATCTACAATGAGCAGTTCTTC. As protein: CASSSDRGIYNEQFF.

This clone was counted a few times. The chain joins TRBV7-9 to TRBJ1-1; no definite D call. The CDR3 is 13 residues long. Trimming cost V 5 bases and J 0 bases, with 7 bases left between them. CDR1 and CDR2 from the germline V gene are SEHNR and FQNEAQ (reference sequence). CDR3 sequence: CASSPEVNTEAFF. As DNA, the CDR3 is TGTGCCAGCAGCCCAGAAGTGAACACTGAAGCTTTCTTT.

This clone was counted only a few times. This chain connects TRBV5-4 to TRBJ2-7; 13 bases line up with TRBD2. From germline, CDR1 is SGHNT and CDR2 YYREEE (reference sequence). Trimming at V came to 2 bases and at J to 9 bases, leaving 8 bases not matched to a gene. CDR3 length: 15 amino acids. The CDR3 sequence is CASSFGLAGDLGQYF. Written as DNA, the CDR3 is TGTGCCAGCAGCTTCGGACTAGCGGGAGACCTGGGGCAGTACTTC.

The chain links TRBV28 to TRBJ2-4, with D perhaps TRBD2 (6 bases). This CDR3 contains 15 residues. Trimming stripped 5 bases from V and 0 bases from J, with 11 bases between. Germline CDR1 reads MDHEN; CDR2 reads SYDVKM. The CDR3 region is CASSPGLAAKNIQYF. The CDR3 nucleotides are TGTGCCAGCAGTCCGGGACTGGCAGCCAAAAACATTCAGTACTTC.

In DNA, the CDR3 is TGTGCCAGCAGTTACTCTTGGGACAGGGGGGGAGGCTACACCTTC. Its protein product is CASSYSWDRGGGYTF. V gene TRBV6-5 combines with J gene TRBJ1-2; TRBD1 agrees at 11 bases. V was pared by 0 bases and J by 8 bases, with 5 bases of the junction left unmatched. The germline V gene encodes CDR1 MNHEY and CDR2 SVGAGI. The CDR3 totals 15 residues.

The chain combines TRBV9 with TRBJ2-7, with D possibly TRBD2 on 6 matching bases. The CDR3 is made up of 13 amino acids. Germline V lookup: CDR1 SGDLS, CDR2 YYNGEE. V was pared by 0 bases and J by 6 bases, with 10 bases between. CDR3 DNA: TGTGCCAGCAGCGTAGCGGGGGTAGGCGAGCAGTACTTC. Its translation is CASSVAGVGEQYF. Variable domain in full (rest from reference TRBV9 and TRBJ2-7): DSGVTQTPKHLITATGQRVTLRCSPRSGDLSVYWYQQSLDQGLQFLIQYYNGEERAKGNILERFSAQQFPDLHSELNLSSLELGDSALYFCASSVAGVGEQYFGPGTRLTVT.

The V call is TRBV10-1, the J call TRBJ2-2; 10 nucleotides align to TRBD2. The CDR3 runs to 18 residues. V lost 10 bases to trimming and J lost 1 base; unmatched junction nucleotides: 15. Germline values: CDR1 WNHNN, CDR2 SYGVQD (reference sequence). Here the CDR3 reads CATLTYGLAAMNTGELFF. In DNA form, the CDR3 reads TGCGCCACCTTGACTTACGGACTAGCGGCAATGAACACCGGGGAGCTGTTTTTT.

As DNA, the CDR3 is TGTGCCAGCAGCCCCTCCGGGACAGGGGGCACTGAAGCTTTCTTT. Its protein product is CASSPSGTGGTEAFF. The V gene is TRBV9, the J gene TRBJ1-1; 11 bases match TRBD1. With 4 bases clipped from V and 4 bases from J, the junction kept 6 bases outside the gene matches. Germline-derived CDR1 and CDR2 are SGDLS and YYNGEE. The CDR3 spans 15 residues.

This chain uses TRBV3-1 (or the pseudogene TRBV3-2) with TRBJ1-1; the match to TRBD1 covers 8 bases. The germline V gene encodes CDR1 LGHDT and CDR2 YNNKEL (reference sequence). V shed 3 bases and J 2 bases; nucleotides not matched to a gene: 14. This CDR3 region has 18 residues. CDR3 amino acids: CASSHRPAAGTGNTEAFF. The CDR3 nucleotides read TGTGCCAGCAGCCACCGGCCTGCCGCCGGGACAGGTAACACTGAAGCTTTCTTT.

The CDR3 sequence is CASSLGQTGLTGELFF. CDR3 DNA sequence: TGTGCCAGCTCGCTGGGACAGACGGGACTCACCGGGGAGCTGTTTTTT. The V gene is TRBV18, the J gene TRBJ2-2, with D possibly being TRBD1 (7 bases). The CDR3 is 16 amino acids. The V gene lost 6 bases and the J gene lost 4 bases, with 18 bases spanning the gap. CDR1 and CDR2 (germline): KGHSH, LQKENI.

The genes are TRBV14 and TRBJ1-6; no reliable D call. The CDR3 has 13 residues. The V end was cut by 5 bases, the J end by 5 bases, with 7 bases between. Germline V gene sequence: CDR1 SGHDN, CDR2 FVKESK. This CDR3 reads CASSVSDNSPLHF. CDR3 nucleotide sequence: TGTGCCAGCAGCGTCTCTGATAATTCACCCCTCCACTTT.

CDR3 in amino acids: CASRGRNIQYF. The CDR3 nucleotides read TGTGCCAGCAGGGGGAGAAACATTCAGTACTTC. The rearrangement joins TRBV12-3 or TRBV12-4 to TRBJ2-4; TRBD2 might be the D (5 bases). The V end lost 6 bases, the J end lost 6 bases, and 6 bases lay between the germline ends. The CDR3 covers 11 residues.

The chain employs TRBV6-2 or TRBV6-3 and TRBJ2-3; 8 bases are shared with TRBD2. Unmatched junction bases numbered 5, after V lost 5 bases and J lost 10 bases. Looked up from germline, CDR1 is MNHEY and CDR2 is SVGEGT. The CDR3 totals 12 residues. CDR3 bases: TGTGCCAGCAGTGGGGGACTAGTTTCGCAGTATTTT. Its translation: CASSGGLVSQYF.

The rearrangement uses TRBV5-1 and TRBJ1-6, with a tentative D call TRBD1 (5 bases). The ends were cut back, 0 bases at V and 8 bases at J, with 9 bases in the middle. Germline CDR1 and CDR2: SGHRS and YFSETQ. The length of the CDR3 is 14 residues. CDR3 sequence reads: CASSLAGTYSPLHF. The CDR3 coding sequence is TGCGCCAGCAGCTTGGCCGGGACTTATTCACCCCTCCACTTT.

The V and J genes are TRBV10-3 and TRBJ2-7, with TRBD2 as a possible D gene (5 bases). This CDR3 is 13 amino acids long. Per the germline V gene, CDR1 is ENHRY and CDR2 is SYGVKD. The CDR3 DNA reads as TGTGCATCAGGCACGGAGGTTACCTACGAGCAGTACTTC. Translating gives CASGTEVTYEQYF.

The chain uses TRBV15 and TRBJ2-1; 8 bases map to TRBD1. The CDR3 consists of 15 residues. V trimming: 3 bases; J trimming: 6 bases; junction bases outside the gene matches: 7. CDR1 is LNHNV and CDR2 is YYDKDF in the germline V gene (reference sequence). The CDR3 sequence is CATSRSTGVGNEQFF. CDR3 nucleotide sequence: TGTGCCACCAGCAGGTCGACAGGGGTGGGCAATGAGCAGTTCTTC. The full variable domain, rest sourced from reference TRBV15 and TRBJ2-1, is DAMVIQNPRYQVTQFGKPVTLSCSQTLNHNVMYWYQQKSSQAPKLLFHYYDKDFNNEADTPDNFQSRRPNTSFCFLDIRSPGLGDTAMYLCATSRSTGVGNEQFFGPGTRLTVL.

This clone was recorded once. The chain links TRBV27 to TRBJ2-1, with 11 bases matching TRBD2. With V trimmed by 5 bases and J by 1 base, 7 bases remained unmatched. Germline CDR1 and CDR2: MNHEY and SMNVEV (reference sequence). This CDR3 spans 17 amino acids. The CDR3 DNA follows: TGTGCCAGCAGTATCACTAGCGGGAGCCGGTCCTACAATGAGCAGTTCTTC. As protein: CASSITSGSRSYNEQFF.